The 14 T cell receptor beta chains below were found in one sample sequenced in a study of Tregs in tolerant kidney transplant recipients. The data were produced by immunoSEQ multiplex PCR, yet TCRdb's version contains in-frame clones alone and is incomplete. The sample carries some 90,000 clones, 90% to 95% recorded once. Input material: CD8+ T cells from blood. Receptor source: a human donor in good health.

The chain uses TRBV19 and TRBJ2-1; D possibly corresponds to TRBD2 (5 bases). The length of the CDR3 is 13 residues. V shed 7 bases and J shed 2 bases, with 9 bases lying between them. The germline V gene has CDR1 LNHDA and CDR2 SQIVND (reference sequence). The CDR3 region is CASMRGTYNEQFF. In DNA, the CDR3 is TGTGCCAGTATGAGAGGGACCTACAATGAGCAGTTCTTC. The variable domain in full, completed from reference TRBV19 and TRBJ2-1, reads DGGITQSPKYLFRKEGQNVTLSCEQNLNHDAMYWYRQDPGQGLRLIYYSQIVNDFQKGDIAEGYSVSREKKESFPLTVTSAQKNPTAFYLCASMRGTYNEQFFGPGTRLTVL.

The V and J genes are TRBV19 and TRBJ2-1; no definite D call. Trimming stripped 3 bases from V and 10 bases from J, with 16 bases between. Germline loops: CDR1 LNHDA, CDR2 SQIVND (reference sequence). The CDR3 loop spans 14 amino acids. The CDR3 DNA is TGTGCCAGTAGTATTAACGACGGGTATGGCGAGCAGTTCTTC. It codes for CASSINDGYGEQFF. Variable domain in full (rest from reference TRBV19 and TRBJ2-1): DGGITQSPKYLFRKEGQNVTLSCEQNLNHDAMYWYRQDPGQGLRLIYYSQIVNDFQKGDIAEGYSVSREKKESFPLTVTSAQKNPTAFYLCASSINDGYGEQFFGPGTRLTVL.

In DNA form, the CDR3 reads TGTGCCAGAAGCAGGGAGGACGAGCAGTACTTC. Its protein is CARSREDEQYF. V usage is TRBV5-3 and J usage is TRBJ2-7, with TRBD2 as a possible D gene (6 bases). TRBV5-3 is an ORF, and what it does is uncertain. V gave up 4 bases and J gave up 5 bases, with 7 bases separating them. This CDR3 region has 11 residues.

The gene calls are TRBV5-4 and TRBJ2-7; either TRBD1 or TRBD2 may fit D (5 bases each). Trimming removed 4 bases from V and 3 bases from J, with 8 bases in between. This CDR3 has 12 residues. Germline lookup yields CDR1 SGHNT and CDR2 YYREEE (reference sequence). Written as DNA, the CDR3 is TGTGCCAGCAGCGGGACCCGCTACGAGCAGTACTTC. This gives the protein CASSGTRYEQYF.

This chain links TRBV30 with TRBJ1-1; D is undetermined. The ends were cut back, 2 bases at V and 4 bases at J, with 11 bases in the middle. The CDR3 sequence is 13 residues long. The V gene's germline CDR1 is GTSNPN and CDR2 SVGIG (reference sequence). CDR3 DNA: TGTGCCTGGAGTTGGAGTGCTGGCACTGAAGCTTTCTTT. It codes for CAWSWSAGTEAFF.

The chain recombines TRBV30 with TRBJ1-5; D remains ambiguous. Germline V gene data show CDR1 as GTSNPN and CDR2 as SVGIG (reference sequence). Deletions cut 1 base from V and 4 bases from J, with 8 bases between. CDR3 length: 13 residues. Written as DNA, the CDR3 is TGTGCCTGGAGTGGGACCGTAAATCAGCCCCAGCATTTT. Protein product: CAWSGTVNQPQHF.

The rearrangement links TRBV2 to TRBJ2-7; TRBD1 aligns across 10 bases. Germline CDR1 SNHLY, CDR2 FYNNEI. V lost 6 bases, J lost 2 bases, and 13 bases stayed unmatched. The CDR3 is 17 residues long. CDR3 in amino acids: CASREGQGIYVPYEQYF. CDR3 in DNA: TGTGCCAGCAGGGAGGGACAGGGGATTTACGTTCCCTACGAGCAGTACTTC.

J is TRBJ2-5 and V is TRBV4-1; TRBD2 agrees at 14 bases. CDR1 and CDR2 from the germline V gene are MGHRA and YSYEKL. The CDR3 totals 15 residues. V trimming: 4 bases; J trimming: 4 bases; junction bases outside the gene matches: 2. Here the CDR3 reads CASSLGTSGGETQYF. The CDR3, as DNA: TGCGCCAGCAGCCTCGGGACTAGCGGGGGAGAGACCCAGTACTTC.

This chain links TRBV6-6 with TRBJ2-1; 7 bases are shared with TRBD1. In germline, CDR1 is MNHNY, CDR2 SVGAGI (reference sequence). The CDR3 is 15 amino acids. V shed 6 bases and J 0 bases; nucleotides not matched to a gene: 5. This CDR3 reads CASSFRQGSYNEQFF. The CDR3 bases are TGTGCCAGCAGCTTCAGACAGGGCTCCTACAATGAGCAGTTCTTC.

The chain links TRBV27 to TRBJ2-3, with 7 bases fitting TRBD2. Germline V gene lookup returns CDR1 MNHEY and CDR2 SMNVEV (reference sequence). This CDR3 has 14 amino acids. With 7 bases clipped from V and 5 bases from J, the junction kept 9 bases outside the gene matches. CDR3 in amino acids: CASMLGGSLDTQYF. DNA for the CDR3: TGTGCCAGCATGCTTGGCGGGAGTTTAGATACGCAGTATTTT.

The rearrangement uses TRBV27 and TRBJ2-7; the D gene could be TRBD1 or TRBD2 (5 bases each). The V gene's germline CDR1 is MNHEY and CDR2 SMNVEV (reference sequence). V shed 5 bases and J shed 3 bases, with 20 bases lying between them. This CDR3 has 16 amino acids. The chain's CDR3 is CASSPSSGALSYEQYF. As DNA, the CDR3 is TGTGCCAGCAGTCCCTCCTCCGGGGCTCTTAGCTACGAGCAGTACTTC.

The CDR3 DNA is TGTGCCAGCAGCTTAGTGCGGGGGGGACCCTACAATGAGCAGTTCTTC. It codes for CASSLVRGGPYNEQFF. The chain is built from TRBV7-8 and TRBJ2-1, with 9 bases identical to TRBD2. CDR3 length equals 16 residues. Trimming at V came to 1 base and at J to 2 bases, leaving 3 bases not matched to a gene. Germline V CDR1 and CDR2: SGHVS, FQNEAQ.

CDR3 residues: CASSVTVFLSGNTIYF. The CDR3 nucleotides are TGTGCCAGCAGCGTGACAGTCTTCCTCTCTGGAAACACCATATATTTT. The chain has TRBV7-8 and TRBJ1-3; tentative D call: TRBD1 (5 bases). CDR1 is SGHVS and CDR2 is FQNEAQ in the germline V gene. CDR3 length: 16 residues. V dropped 5 bases and J dropped 0 bases, with 14 bases sitting between them.

The gene calls are TRBV9 and TRBJ2-1; D may match TRBD1 or TRBD2 (6 bases each). V lost 6 bases and J 6 bases, leaving 10 bases between the germline ends. Looked up from germline, CDR1 is SGDLS and CDR2 is YYNGEE. The CDR3 contains 12 residues. The DNA of the CDR3 is TGTGCCAGCAATAAGGGGGGCAATGAGCAGTTCTTC. This codes for CASNKGGNEQFF.